This T cell receptor beta chain is from a study of T-cell memory formation after mild COVID-19. Study-wide findings and caveats: Contracting clones from day 15 to 85 showed balanced CD4/CD8; later expanders favored CD4+.

A remark on this clonotype: Its antigen is unidentified.

V was pared by 0 bases and J by 3 bases, with 4 bases of the junction left unmatched. Looked up from germline, CDR1 is SGDLS and CDR2 is YYNGEE. The CDR3 has 15 amino acids. Via MiXCR, TCRdb re-called the 5' RACE reads, giving one row per CDR3 protein. The table shows 530,000 or so distinct CDR3 sequences, with about 18% occurring only once. This chain uses TRBV9 with TRBJ2-7, with TRBD1 matching over 9 bases. This TCR came from an adult woman who had mild COVID-19 (a few samples of this study predate the infection). Cell type and time point are not known. Material: PBMCs or a T cell subset sorted from them (not recorded which). CDR3 DNA sequence: TGTGCCAGCAGCGTAGGAGGGACAGGGTACTACGAGCAGTACTTC. The encoded protein is CASSVGGTGYYEQYF.